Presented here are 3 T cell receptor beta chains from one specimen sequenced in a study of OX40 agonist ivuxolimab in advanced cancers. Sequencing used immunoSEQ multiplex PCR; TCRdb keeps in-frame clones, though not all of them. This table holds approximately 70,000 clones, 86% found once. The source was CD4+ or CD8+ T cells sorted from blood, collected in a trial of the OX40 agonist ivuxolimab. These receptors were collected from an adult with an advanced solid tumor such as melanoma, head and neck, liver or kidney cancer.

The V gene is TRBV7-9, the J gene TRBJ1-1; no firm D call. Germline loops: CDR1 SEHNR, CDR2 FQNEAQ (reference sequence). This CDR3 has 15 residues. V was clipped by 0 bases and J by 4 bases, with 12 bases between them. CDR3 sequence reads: CASSLAKIGGTEAFF. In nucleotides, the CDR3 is TGTGCCAGCAGCTTAGCGAAAATCGGTGGCACTGAAGCTTTCTTT.

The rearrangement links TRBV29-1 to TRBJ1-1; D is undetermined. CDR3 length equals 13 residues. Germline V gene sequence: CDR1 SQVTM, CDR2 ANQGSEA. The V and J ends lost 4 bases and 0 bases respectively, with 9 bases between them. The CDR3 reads CSVGKELNTEAFF. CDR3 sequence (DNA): TGCAGCGTTGGTAAGGAACTGAACACTGAAGCTTTCTTT. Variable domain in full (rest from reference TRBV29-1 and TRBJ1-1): SAVISQKPSRDICQRGTSLTIQCQVDSQVTMMFWYRQQPGQSLTLIATANQGSEATYESGFVIDKFPISRPNLTFSTLTVSNMSPEDSSIYLCSVGKELNTEAFFGQGTRLTVV.

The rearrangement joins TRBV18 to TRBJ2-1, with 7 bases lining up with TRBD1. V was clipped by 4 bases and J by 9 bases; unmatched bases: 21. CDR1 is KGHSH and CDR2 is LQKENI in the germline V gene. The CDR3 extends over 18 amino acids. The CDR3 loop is CASSQKPQGDATTGEQFF. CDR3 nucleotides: TGTGCCAGCTCACAAAAACCGCAGGGGGATGCAACAACGGGTGAGCAGTTCTTC. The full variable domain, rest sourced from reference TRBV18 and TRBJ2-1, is NAGVMQNPRHLVRRRGQEARLRCSPMKGHSHVYWYRQLPEEGLKFMVYLQKENIIDESGMPKERFSAEFPKEGPSILRIQQVVRGDSAAYFCASSQKPQGDATTGEQFFGPGTRLTVL.